The rows below give T cell receptor beta chains drawn from one sample of a study of T cells in Graves' hyperthyroidism and ophthalmopathy. TCRdb ran MiXCR on the multiplex PCR reads and lists one entry per CDR3 protein. Of more than 550,000 distinct CDR3 sequences in the sample, just under 45% were seen once. The sequenced sample consisted of peripheral blood or thyroid tissue (not recorded which). These receptor sequences come from an adult man with Graves' disease, either hyperthyroidism or ophthalmopathy (not recorded which). The CDR3 runs from the conserved cysteine through the conserved F or W. D genes are given only for firm matches. Rows may omit the clone size; those that give it use once, few, many or a size class.

>TRBJ2-7|TRBV19|.|.
TGTGCCAGTAGTAGTCGGCAGGCCGACTCCTACGAGCAGTACTTC
CASSSRQADSYEQYF
>TRBJ1-6|TRBV19|TRBD1|.
TGTGCCAGTAGTATGACAGGGGACTCCTATAATTCACCCCTCCACTTT
CASSMTGDSYNSPLHF
>TRBJ1-3|TRBV20-1|TRBD1|.
TGCAGTGCTTGGACAGGGGCGTTAGGTGGAAACACCATATATTTT
CSAWTGALGGNTIYF
>TRBJ1-1|TRBV9|TRBD1|.
TGTGCCAGCAGCGCCGCGGGACAGGGGGAAGCTTTCTTT
CASSAAGQGEAFF
>TRBJ2-7|TRBV19|.|many
TGTGCCAGTGTTGACGGGGATTCCTACGAGCAGTACTTC
CASVDGDSYEQYF
>TRBJ1-6|TRBV19|.|.
TGTGCCAGTACAAGAGACAGAGATAATTCACCCCTCCACTTT
CASTRDRDNSPLHF
>TRBJ1-1|TRBV19|TRBD1|.
TGTGCCAGTAGGCTACAGGGGGGGAACACTGAAGCTTTCTTT
CASRLQGGNTEAFF
>TRBJ2-2|TRBV5-1|.|.
TGCGCCAGCAGCTTGGGGTCCTCGGGGTACGGGGAGCTGTTTTTT
CASSLGSSGYGELFF
>TRBJ2-7|TRBV20-1|TRBD1|few
TGCAGTGCTCGGAACGGGGGGACAGGGAGCTACGAGCAGTACTTC
CSARNGGTGSYEQYF
>TRBJ1-4|TRBV6-5|.|.
TGTGCCAGCAGTGCTTTGGGGAAGGGAAAACTGTTTTTT
CASSALGKGKLFF
>TRBJ2-6|TRBV29-1|TRBD1|.
TGCAGCGTTAGGACAGGGGGCAACGTCCTGACTTTC
CSVRTGGNVLTF
>TRBJ2-2|TRBV7-3|.|few
TGTGCCAGCAGCTTAAGGCAGGCCCTCCCGAACACCGGGGAGCTGTTTTTT
CASSLRQALPNTGELFF
>TRBJ1-1|TRBV20-1|.|.
TGCAGTGCTAGAGCGTACACTGAAGCTTTCTTT
CSARAYTEAFF
>TRBJ2-7|TRBV2|.|.
TGTGCCAGCAGTGGGCAGACTGGGACCGAGCAGTACTTC
CASSGQTGTEQYF
>TRBJ1-6|TRBV25-1|.|many
TGTGCCAGCAGTGCGGGAATAAAAAATTCACCCCTCCACTTT
CASSAGIKNSPLHF
>TRBJ2-6|TRBV20-1|TRBD2|.
TGCAGTGCTAGAGAGGGGACTAGTGGGGCCAACGTCCTGACTTTC
CSAREGTSGANVLTF
>TRBJ1-4|TRBV29-1|.|many
TGCAGCGTTGAAGAAGCCCTTAATGAAAAACTGTTTTTT
CSVEEALNEKLFF
>TRBJ1-3|TRBV6-6|TRBD1|few
TGTGCCAGCAGTTTCGGGACAGGGGTCGGAAACACCATATATTTT
CASSFGTGVGNTIYF
>TRBJ1-2|TRBV20-1|.|many
TGCAGTGCTATACCTTACAGGGACTATGGCTACACCTTC
CSAIPYRDYGYTF
>TRBJ2-5|TRBV10-3|TRBD1|once
TGTGCCAGCAGCAGAAGACAGGGTATCGAGACCCAGTACTTC
CASSRRQGIETQYF
>TRBJ1-5|TRBV24-1|.|.
TGTGCCACCAGACGAGGGTTCGGCCAGCCCCAGCATTTT
CATRRGFGQPQHF
>TRBJ2-2|TRBV7-9|.|many
TGTGCCAGCAGCCCTGGGGGCGGGGAGCTGTTTTTT
CASSPGGGELFF
>TRBJ2-5|TRBV24-1|.|many
TGTGCCACCAGTGGGAACAGTGGGGAGACCCAGTACTTC
CATSGNSGETQYF
>TRBJ1-4|TRBV13|.|.
TGTGCCAGCAATCTGGGCGACAGGTTAGGCGAAAAACTGTTTTTT
CASNLGDRLGEKLFF
>TRBJ2-5|TRBV7-3|TRBD2|.
TGTGCCAGCAGCTCCGGGACTAGCGGGAGTTCAGGGGAGACCCAGTACTTC
CASSSGTSGSSGETQYF
>TRBJ1-1|TRBV6-1|.|.
TGTGCCAGCAGCCGGACGGCCCCGAACACTGAAGCTTTCTTT
CASSRTAPNTEAFF
>TRBJ1-2|TRBV12-3/TRBV12-4|.|once
TGTGCCAGCAGTGAAGTTGGGTTTTCTAACTATGGCTACACCTTC
CASSEVGFSNYGYTF
>TRBJ1-5|TRBV19|TRBD1|.
TGTGCCAGTAGTACCCGGACAGGGTTAAATCAGCCCCAGCATTTT
CASSTRTGLNQPQHF
>TRBJ1-3|TRBV5-1|.|.
TGCGCCAGCAGCAAACAGAGCTCTGGAAACACCATATATTTT
CASSKQSSGNTIYF
>TRBJ2-6|TRBV5-6|.|.
TGTGCCAGCAGCTTGACGGCCAACTCTGGGGCCAACGTCCTGACTTTC
CASSLTANSGANVLTF
>TRBJ1-3|TRBV11-2|.|.
TGTGCCAGCAGCTCCGGAATCGGAAACACCATATATTTT
CASSSGIGNTIYF
>TRBJ1-4|TRBV7-2|TRBD1|.
TGTGCCAGCAGCTTTTATCCGGGACAGGGTGAAAAACTGTTTTTT
CASSFYPGQGEKLFF
>TRBJ2-7|TRBV20-1|TRBD2|.
TGCAGTGCTAGGGAACCGGGACTAGCGGCCCTCTACGAGCAGTACTTC
CSAREPGLAALYEQYF
>TRBJ1-1|TRBV25-1|.|.
TGTGCCAGCAGTGAAAAGGGATTCACTGAAGCTTTCTTT
CASSEKGFTEAFF